This T cell receptor (beta chain) was identified in a study of long-term antiretroviral therapy in people with HIV (dated by TCRdb to between 2020 and 2023). Turning to the overall study: The earliest samples were collected roughly a decade before the 2015 WHO recommendation for immediate ART, at a time when ART was usually postponed until CD4 counts fell. This retrospective serial study examined whether starting ART and sustained HIV suppression were associated with changes in the composition and diversity of the TRB repertoire in peripheral blood. The cohort contributed 150 to 200 cryopreserved PBMC samples from about 29 adults with confirmed HIV infection, collected serially over a mean of approximately six years (range 1-12). Among the 25 to 30 participants with HIV, ten to eleven were female. No cross-contamination during QIAcube processing was seen in test extractions of a monoclonal T-cell line run alongside a few dozen polyclonal samples.

About this clone itself: The target of this receptor is not known. No much larger clone is present one base from it, and per-base qualities are unavailable.

What the research found in general, with its limitations: At every time point, the repertoire was dominated by expanded TRB clones first identified before ART initiation, although this dominance fluctuated and, in many PLHIV, declined after ART. Inferences about post-ART repertoire changes were limited because no data were available on ART adherence, viral resistance or therapy changes. HIV repertoires had narrower CDR3 length ranges than controls, and the network structure suggested an antigen-experienced repertoire that shifted only slightly toward naive after ART. Since PBMC availability was limited, sequencing covered only the TCR beta chain, with no alpha chain pairing. Samples dated from the mid-2000s to the late 2010s, and the ART regimens used may be less effective than current ones. Because cell numbers in pre-ART samples were limited, unsorted PBMC were profiled instead of sorted CD4+ and CD8+ T cells. A significant increase in TRB diversity was found to be associated with ART initiation, although TRB diversity was observed to remain significantly below that of transplant donor controls even after long-term ART.

V sheds 2 bases and J sheds 2 bases, leaving 13 bases between their ends. Reading from cysteine to phenylalanine, the CDR3 counts 16 amino acids. The read is trimmed to its CDR3 DNA, 48 bases read in frame from base 1. CDR1 is given as SGHNT and CDR2 as YYREEE, both from the germline V gene (reference sequence). To be included, a participant needed at least one PBMC sample from before ART initiation plus at least two post-ART samples. All participants with HIV were treated in the United States of America. Before DNA extraction, cryopreserved samples of about 0.9-11 million PBMC were thawed and washed. At the time of the earliest PBMC sample, participants with HIV were aged between roughly 20 and 55 years. Per participant, PBMC samples came from 1-4 timepoints prior to ART initiation and 2-8 timepoints following ART initiation, for a median of 7 samples. Serial HIV viral load, CD4+ T-cell count, ART history and demographic data were obtained for every participant. Genomic DNA was extracted from unsorted PBMC with a Qiagen kit on a QIAcube, processed in batches of 12 samples.

The immunoSEQ hsTCRB v3.0 assay was used at survey level resolution to sequence the TRB variable region. TRB sequencing targeted a depth of about 40,000-55,000 T-cell genomes per sample. An Illumina MiSeq with a v3 150-cycle kit was used to sequence the pooled TRB libraries. As for the original processing: Repertoire analysis was performed in R inside a reproducible Nextflow workflow that covered QC, data transformation and analysis. LymphoSeq2, an R package for exploring AIRR-Seq data, was used to implement the custom analyses. A handful of samples that yielded fewer than 5000 total TRB sequences were excluded, so that approximately 170 HIV repertoires were analyzed. Among the approximately 200 retained HIV repertoires, 59 were collected before ART initiation and roughly 130 after ART initiation. Repertoires were downsampled to 5000 TRB nucleotide sequences, and summary statistics were averaged over 100 downsampling iterations. TRB sequences were retained for analysis only if CDR3 regions of at least seven amino acids were present. Diversity was measured with a Shannon entropy-derived clonality score and the Gini coefficient. Repertoire networks linked the top 5000 CDR3 amino acid sequences whenever two sequences differed by an edit distance of one. GLIPH2 predicted antigen specificity groups and MHC restriction for TRB CDR3 amino acid sequences. CDR3 amino acid sequences were matched against VDJdb and McPAS-TCR to flag known CMV, EBV, HIV or tissue antigen associations. Pre-ART, post-ART and control groups were compared with Wilcoxon signed-rank tests and Holm-Bonferroni correction. TCRdb took this table from immuneACCESS and kept in-frame rearrangements with V and J called. Such tables lack part of the clones; where checked against another copy, unresolved V genes explain under half of the gap, and the rest is unexplained. V, J and clone size derive from that table, while D and trimming were established from the DNA sequence. This sample lists some 28,000 clones; more than 85% were detected once. The ten most abundant clones make up about 9.4% of the sample.

The receptor was isolated from a man aged 35 to 55 with HIV. This sequence uses TRBV5-4 and TRBJ1-4, and perhaps TRBD1 as D gene, on 5 matching bases. The sample was unsorted PBMCs, taken 6.2 years after starting antiretroviral therapy. The DNA reads TGTGCCAGCAGCTTTGGGACGCCGTCTACTAATGAAAAACTGTTTTTT. It codes for CASSFGTPSTNEKLFF.